Below are 9 T cell receptor beta chains sequenced from a single sample in a study of T-cell reconstitution after alpha-beta-depleted transplantation in children. Unique molecular identifiers tagged the TCRbeta library. TCRdb re-analysed the PCR reads in MiXCR, keeping a single row per CDR3 protein. The repertoire holds around 450,000 distinct CDR3 sequences, with about 17% as singletons. The sequences come from PBMCs, mostly from graft donor cells, collected 360 days after TCRalphabeta/CD19-depleted stem cell transplant. These receptors originate from a boy in the first two years of life who had a stem cell transplant for Wiskott-Aldrich syndrome, so the T cells may come from the graft donor.

This clonotype was detected a few times. The CDR3 nucleotides read TGTGCCAGCAGTGAATCTTCCCGGACTAGCGGGAGGGGAAATGAGCAGTTCTTC. Amino acid sequence: CASSESSRTSGRGNEQFF. The chain recombines TRBV25-1 with TRBJ2-1; 15 bases map to TRBD2. Germline V gene sequence: CDR1 MGHDK, CDR2 SYGVNS. The V and J ends lost 1 base and 7 bases, in that order; junction bases with no gene match: 8. CDR3 length equals 18 residues.

The chain recombines TRBV29-1 with TRBJ2-4; possible D gene TRBD2, 6 bases. With 0 bases removed from V and 0 bases from J, the gap between germline ends came to 18 bases. CDR1 and CDR2 from the germline V gene are SQVTM and ANQGSEA. The length of the CDR3 is 18 residues. The CDR3 here is CSVEDLGNSGLAKNIQYF. The DNA of the CDR3 is TGCAGCGTTGAAGATCTTGGGAATTCGGGACTAGCCAAAAACATTCAGTACTTC.

This clonotype was recorded a few times. The chain carries TRBV28 and TRBJ2-3; TRBD1 agrees at 8 bases. The junction had 7 bases not matched to a gene; V was cut back by 1 base and J by 4 bases. The CDR3 runs to 16 residues. CDR1 is MDHEN and CDR2 is SYDVKM in the germline V gene. In DNA form, the CDR3 reads TGTGCCAGCAGTTTATCCCCAGGGACAGGCTCAGATACGCAGTATTTT. Its protein product is CASSLSPGTGSDTQYF.

The V and J genes are TRBV12-3 or TRBV12-4 and TRBJ2-3; TRBD1 is a possible D gene (6 bases). The CDR3 length is 16 residues. V was trimmed by 3 bases and J by 1 base, leaving 14 bases between them. The CDR3 DNA is TGTGCCAGCAGTTTCAGGGGCGCGGATCGCACAGATACGCAGTATTTT. Amino acids: CASSFRGADRTDTQYF.

This clonotype was counted a few times. The chain combines TRBV27 with TRBJ2-2; 8 bases map to TRBD2. Germline CDR1 MNHEY, CDR2 SMNVEV (reference sequence). This CDR3 is 16 amino acids long. V shed 7 bases and J 0 bases; nucleotides not matched to a gene: 7. CDR3 coding DNA: TGTGCCAGCAAAGGCGGTAGCGGGACGAACACCGGGGAGCTGTTTTTT. This translates into CASKGGSGTNTGELFF.

The chain couples TRBV12-3 or TRBV12-4 to TRBJ2-5; D is perhaps TRBD2 (6 bases). V dropped 8 bases and J dropped 2 bases, with 15 bases sitting between them. The CDR3 sequence is 14 residues long. The CDR3 protein is CASSRLAQQETQYF. CDR3 sequence (DNA): TGTGCCAGCTCACGGCTAGCGCAACAAGAGACCCAGTACTTC.

The genes are TRBV20-1 and TRBJ2-2; 7 bases align to TRBD1. The CDR3 spans 16 residues. Trimming cost V 0 bases and J 5 bases; bases outside gene matches: 9. From germline, CDR1 is DFQATT and CDR2 SNEGSKA (reference sequence). The CDR3 DNA follows: TGCAGTGCTAGAGATGTGAGACAGGGCGAAACCGGGGAGCTGTTTTTT. Encoded protein: CSARDVRQGETGELFF.

The chain employs TRBV2 and TRBJ2-5; D remains unclear. The CDR3 length is 12 residues. Trimming took 7 bases from V and 2 from J, leaving 8 bases between them. The V gene's germline CDR1 is SNHLY and CDR2 FYNNEI. CDR3 residues: CASMGLQETQYF. CDR3 DNA: TGTGCCAGCATGGGGTTACAAGAGACCCAGTACTTC.

The chain has TRBV20-1 and TRBJ2-7; possible D gene TRBD2, 6 bases. The germline gives CDR1 DFQATT, CDR2 SNEGSKA (reference sequence). The CDR3 totals 13 residues. V was clipped by 5 bases and J by 6 bases, with 17 bases between them. The CDR3 nucleotides are TGCAGTGCTCCCTGGGGGGAGGTACGCGAGCAGTACTTC. It is translated as CSAPWGEVREQYF.